Below are 7 T cell receptor beta chains sequenced from a single sample in a study of shared clonotypes between healthy human individuals. Clones were read by immunoSEQ multiplex PCR, and TCRdb kept only the in-frame ones, dropping some. This table has more than 2 million clones, just under 95% appearing once. Terminally differentiated effector memory CD45RA+ cells were excluded by CCR7 positive selection of CD45RO-negative cells. The sequenced sample was naive CD8+ T cells from PBMCs. Receptors originate from a man aged 18 to 29 in good health. Some clones in this sample may be carry-over from other donors' samples.

V gene TRBV27 combines with J gene TRBJ2-1, with unresolved D. Germline V CDR1 and CDR2: MNHEY, SMNVEV (reference sequence). V lost 7 bases, J lost 7 bases, and 11 bases lay in between. The CDR3 is 12 residues long. The CDR3 here is CASTSSVNEQFF. CDR3 nucleotide sequence: TGTGCCAGCACCTCGTCAGTGAATGAGCAGTTCTTC.

V and J are TRBV27 and TRBJ2-3; TRBD2 is a possible D gene (7 bases). The CDR3 is 13 amino acids. The V end lost 8 bases, the J end lost 4 bases, and 13 bases lay between the germline ends. Germline V gene sequence: CDR1 MNHEY, CDR2 SMNVEV (reference sequence). The DNA of the CDR3 is TGTGCCAGCCGGAGAGGGGGGGCAGATACGCAGTATTTT. Amino acids: CASRRGGADTQYF.

The CDR3 DNA follows: TGTGCCAGCAGTGGAACAGGGAGGGACGAGCAGTACTTC. Protein: CASSGTGRDEQYF. The V and J genes are TRBV25-1 and TRBJ2-7, with D tentatively TRBD2 (7 bases). The CDR3 runs 13 residues. The germline V gene has CDR1 MGHDK and CDR2 SYGVNS. Deletions cut 4 bases from V and 5 bases from J, with 12 bases between.

V usage is TRBV7-9 and J usage is TRBJ2-2; no clear D. Deletions cut 1 base from V and 4 bases from J, with 13 bases between. CDR1 is SEHNR and CDR2 is FQNEAQ in the germline V gene (reference sequence). This CDR3 has 16 amino acids. The CDR3 is CASSLVMVSGTGELFF. For the CDR3, the DNA is TGTGCCAGCAGCTTAGTAATGGTTTCGGGCACCGGGGAGCTGTTTTTT.

The V and J genes are TRBV29-1 and TRBJ2-2; TRBD1 aligns across 10 bases. The CDR3 is 16 amino acids. With 4 bases clipped from V and 4 bases from J, the junction kept 9 bases outside the gene matches. CDR1 SQVTM and CDR2 ANQGSEA come from the germline V gene. Here the CDR3 reads CSVGGTGTGATGELFF. DNA of the CDR3: TGCAGCGTTGGAGGAACCGGGACAGGGGCCACCGGGGAGCTGTTTTTT.

The CDR3 DNA is TGTGCCAGTAGTATATTGGTTGTCGGCACCGGGGAGCTGTTTTTT. This sequence encodes CASSILVVGTGELFF. The V gene is TRBV19, the J gene TRBJ2-2; D gene unclear. This CDR3 has 15 residues. Trimming cost V 2 bases and J 4 bases, with 11 bases left between them. CDR1 and CDR2 (germline): LNHDA, SQIVND (reference sequence).

This clone was seen a few times. Other DNA variants within this sample encode the same CDR3. The V call is TRBV28, the J call TRBJ2-7; D call uncertain. CDR3 length equals 11 residues. The ends were cut back, 2 bases at V and 4 bases at J, with 3 bases in the middle. CDR1 MDHEN and CDR2 SYDVKM come from the germline V gene. The CDR3, as DNA: TGTGCCAGCAGTTTAGGATACGAGCAGTACTTC. Residues: CASSLGYEQYF.